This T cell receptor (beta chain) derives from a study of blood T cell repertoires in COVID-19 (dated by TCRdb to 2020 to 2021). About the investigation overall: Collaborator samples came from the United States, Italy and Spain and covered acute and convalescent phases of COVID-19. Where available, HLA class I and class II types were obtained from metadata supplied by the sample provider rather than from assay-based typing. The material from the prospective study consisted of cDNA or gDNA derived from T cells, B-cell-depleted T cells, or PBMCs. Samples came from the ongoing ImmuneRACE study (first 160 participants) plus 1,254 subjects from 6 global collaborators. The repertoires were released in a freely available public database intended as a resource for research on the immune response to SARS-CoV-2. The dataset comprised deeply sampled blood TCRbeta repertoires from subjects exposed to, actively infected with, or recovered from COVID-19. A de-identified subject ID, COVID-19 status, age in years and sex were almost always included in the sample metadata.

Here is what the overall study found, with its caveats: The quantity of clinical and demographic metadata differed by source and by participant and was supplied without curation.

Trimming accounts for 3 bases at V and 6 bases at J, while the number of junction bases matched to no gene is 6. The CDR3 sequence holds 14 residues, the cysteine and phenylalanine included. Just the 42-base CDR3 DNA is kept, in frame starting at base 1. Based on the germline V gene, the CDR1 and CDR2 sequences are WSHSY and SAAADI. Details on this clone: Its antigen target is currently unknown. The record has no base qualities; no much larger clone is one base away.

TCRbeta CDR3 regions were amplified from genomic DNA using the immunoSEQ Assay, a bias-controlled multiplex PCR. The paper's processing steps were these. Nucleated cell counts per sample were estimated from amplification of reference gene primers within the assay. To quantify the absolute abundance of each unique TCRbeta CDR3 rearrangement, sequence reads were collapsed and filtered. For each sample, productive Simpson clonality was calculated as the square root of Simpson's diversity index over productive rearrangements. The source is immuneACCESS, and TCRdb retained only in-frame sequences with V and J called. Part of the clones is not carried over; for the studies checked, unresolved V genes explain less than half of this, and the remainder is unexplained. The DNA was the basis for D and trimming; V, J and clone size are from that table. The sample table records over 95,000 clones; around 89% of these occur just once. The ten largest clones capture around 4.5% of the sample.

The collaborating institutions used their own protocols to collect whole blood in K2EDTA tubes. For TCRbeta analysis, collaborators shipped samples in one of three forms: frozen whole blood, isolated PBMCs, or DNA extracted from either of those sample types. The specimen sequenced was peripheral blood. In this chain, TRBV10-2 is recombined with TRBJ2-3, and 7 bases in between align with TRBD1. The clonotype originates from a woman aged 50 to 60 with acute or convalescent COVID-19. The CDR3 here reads CASSEDREMDTQYF. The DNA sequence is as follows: TGCGCCAGCAGTGAAGACAGGGAAATGGATACGCAGTATTTT.